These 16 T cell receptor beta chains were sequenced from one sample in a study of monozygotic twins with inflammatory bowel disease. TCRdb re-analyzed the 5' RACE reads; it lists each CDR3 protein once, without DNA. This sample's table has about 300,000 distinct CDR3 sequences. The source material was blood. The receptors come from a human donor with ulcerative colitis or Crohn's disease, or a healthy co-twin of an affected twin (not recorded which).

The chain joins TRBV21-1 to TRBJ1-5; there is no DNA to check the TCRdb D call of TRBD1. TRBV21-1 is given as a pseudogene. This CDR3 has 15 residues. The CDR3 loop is CASSAGTGRNQPQHF.

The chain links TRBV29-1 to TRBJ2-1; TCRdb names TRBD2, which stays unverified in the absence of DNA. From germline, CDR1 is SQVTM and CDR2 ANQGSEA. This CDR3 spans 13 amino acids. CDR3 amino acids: CSASGPNVDEQFF.

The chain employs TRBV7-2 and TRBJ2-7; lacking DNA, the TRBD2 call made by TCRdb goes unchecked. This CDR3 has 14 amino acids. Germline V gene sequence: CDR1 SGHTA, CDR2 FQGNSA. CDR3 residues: CASSLERGFYEQYF. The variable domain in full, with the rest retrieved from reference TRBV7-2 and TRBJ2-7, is GAGVSQSPSNKVTEKGKDVELRCDPISGHTALYWYRQSLGQGLEFLIYFQGNSAPDKSGLPSDRFSAERTGGSVSTLTIQRTQQEDSAVYLCASSLERGFYEQYFGPGTRLTVT.

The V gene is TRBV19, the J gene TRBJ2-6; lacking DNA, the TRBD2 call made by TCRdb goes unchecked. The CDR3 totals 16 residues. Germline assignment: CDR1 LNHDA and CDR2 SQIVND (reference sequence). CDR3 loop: CASSSPGLTGANVLTF.

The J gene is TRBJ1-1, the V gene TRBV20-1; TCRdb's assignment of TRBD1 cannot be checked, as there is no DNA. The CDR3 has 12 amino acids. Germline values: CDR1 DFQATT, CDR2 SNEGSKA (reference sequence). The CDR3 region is CSQGKGYTEAFF.

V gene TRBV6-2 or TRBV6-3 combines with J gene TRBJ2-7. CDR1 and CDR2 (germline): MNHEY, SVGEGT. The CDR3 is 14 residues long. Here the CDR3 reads CASSLTGAPPAQYF.

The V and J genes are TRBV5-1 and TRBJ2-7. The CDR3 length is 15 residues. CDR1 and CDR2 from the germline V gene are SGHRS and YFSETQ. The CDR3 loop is CASSSTDRSSYEQYF.

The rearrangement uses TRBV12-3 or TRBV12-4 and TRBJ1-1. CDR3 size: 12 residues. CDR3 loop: CASSLEGIKAFF.

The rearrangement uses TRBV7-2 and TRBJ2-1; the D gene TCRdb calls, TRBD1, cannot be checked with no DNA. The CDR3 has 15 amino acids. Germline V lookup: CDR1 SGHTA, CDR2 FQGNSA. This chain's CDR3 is CTSSLDWATADEQFF.

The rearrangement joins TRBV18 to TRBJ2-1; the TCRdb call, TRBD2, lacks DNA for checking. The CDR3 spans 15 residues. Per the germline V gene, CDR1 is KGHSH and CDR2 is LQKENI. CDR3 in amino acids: CASSPPGLAYNEQFF.

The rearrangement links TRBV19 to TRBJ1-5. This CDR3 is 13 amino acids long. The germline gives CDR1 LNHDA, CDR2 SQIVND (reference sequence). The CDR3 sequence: CASSAEVLQPQHF.

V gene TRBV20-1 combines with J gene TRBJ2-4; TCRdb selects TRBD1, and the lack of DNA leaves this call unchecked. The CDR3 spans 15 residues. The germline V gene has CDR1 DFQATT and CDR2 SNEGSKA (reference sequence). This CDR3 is CSASPGGLAKNIQYF.

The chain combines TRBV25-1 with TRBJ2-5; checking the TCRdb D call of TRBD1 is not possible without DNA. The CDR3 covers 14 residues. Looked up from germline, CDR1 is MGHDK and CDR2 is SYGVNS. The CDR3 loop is CASRDDRGLETQYF.

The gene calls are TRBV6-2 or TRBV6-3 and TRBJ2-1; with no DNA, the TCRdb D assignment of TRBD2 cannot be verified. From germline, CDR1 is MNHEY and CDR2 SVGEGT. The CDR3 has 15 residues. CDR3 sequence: CASSFPGTSGNEQFF.

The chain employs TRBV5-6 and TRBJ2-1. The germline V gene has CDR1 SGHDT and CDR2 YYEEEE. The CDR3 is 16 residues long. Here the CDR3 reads CASSFDLTSSYNEQFF.

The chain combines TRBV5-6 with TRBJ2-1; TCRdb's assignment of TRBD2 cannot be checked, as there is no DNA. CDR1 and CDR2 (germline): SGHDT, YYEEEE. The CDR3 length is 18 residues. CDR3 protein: CASSLLAGGPGSIGEQFF.